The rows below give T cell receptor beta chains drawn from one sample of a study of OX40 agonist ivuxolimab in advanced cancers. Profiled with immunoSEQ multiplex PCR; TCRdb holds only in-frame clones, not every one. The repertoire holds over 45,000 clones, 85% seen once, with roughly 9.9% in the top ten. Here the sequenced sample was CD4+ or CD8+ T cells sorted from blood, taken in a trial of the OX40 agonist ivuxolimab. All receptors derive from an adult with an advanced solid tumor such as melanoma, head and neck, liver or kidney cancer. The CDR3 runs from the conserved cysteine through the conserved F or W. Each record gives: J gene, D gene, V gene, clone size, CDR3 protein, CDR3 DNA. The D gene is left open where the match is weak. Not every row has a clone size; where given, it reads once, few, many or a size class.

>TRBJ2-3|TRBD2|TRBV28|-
CASSLISGADTQYF
TGTGCCAGCAGTTTAATTAGCGGGGCAGATACGCAGTATTTT
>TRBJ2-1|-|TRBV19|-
CASRAAYREDEQFF
TGTGCCAGTAGAGCGGCATACAGGGAAGATGAGCAGTTCTTC
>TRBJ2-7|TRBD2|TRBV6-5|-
CASSSGGGEWYEQYF
TGTGCCAGCAGCTCGGGAGGAGGGGAATGGTACGAGCAGTACTTC
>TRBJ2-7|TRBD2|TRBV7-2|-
CASSLEAGGEQYF
TGTGCCAGCAGCTTAGAAGCGGGAGGCGAGCAGTACTTC
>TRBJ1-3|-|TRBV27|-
CASSSAVSGNTIYF
TGTGCCAGCAGTTCTGCAGTTTCTGGAAACACCATATATTTT
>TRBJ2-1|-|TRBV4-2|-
CASSQAADNEQFF
TGTGCCAGCAGCCAAGCAGCGGACAATGAGCAGTTCTTC
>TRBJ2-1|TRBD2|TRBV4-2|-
CASSQETSGHSTTQFF
TGTGCCAGCAGCCAAGAGACTAGCGGCCATTCTACGACGCAGTTCTTC
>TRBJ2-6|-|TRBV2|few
CASSEAVSGANVLTF
TGTGCCAGCAGTGAAGCGGTCTCTGGGGCCAACGTCCTGACTTTC
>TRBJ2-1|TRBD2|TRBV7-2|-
CASSRLAGSGNEQFF
TGTGCCAGCAGCAGACTAGCGGGATCGGGAAATGAGCAGTTCTTC
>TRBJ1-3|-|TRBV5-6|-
CASSLVSGSSGNTIYF
TGTGCCAGCAGCTTGGTGTCGGGGAGCTCTGGAAACACCATATATTTT
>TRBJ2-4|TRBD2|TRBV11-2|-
CASSLHGLAENIQYF
TGTGCCAGCAGCTTACATGGACTAGCGGAAAACATTCAGTACTTC
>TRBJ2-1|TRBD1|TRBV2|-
CASIDREIYNEQFF
TGTGCCAGCATTGACAGGGAGATATACAATGAGCAGTTCTTC
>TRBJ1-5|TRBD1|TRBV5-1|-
CASSLSPGAGGRQPQHF
TGCGCCAGCAGCTTATCTCCCGGGGCAGGGGGAAGACAGCCCCAGCATTTT
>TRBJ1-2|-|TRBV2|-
CATSYEGYQGYTF
TGTGCCACCTCCTATGAGGGTTATCAAGGCTACACCTTC
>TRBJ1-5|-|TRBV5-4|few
CASSLGGGGVPQHF
TGTGCCAGCAGCCTCGGAGGCGGAGGGGTGCCCCAGCATTTT
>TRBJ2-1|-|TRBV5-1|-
CASSKDWGEQFF
TGCGCCAGCAGCAAGGACTGGGGTGAGCAGTTCTTC
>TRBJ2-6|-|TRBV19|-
CASSIMVGKGTGANVLTF
TGTGCCAGTAGTATTATGGTCGGGAAGGGAACCGGGGCCAACGTCCTGACTTTC
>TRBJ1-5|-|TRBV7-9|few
CASSPMGYSNQPQHF
TGTGCCAGCAGCCCGATGGGGTATAGCAATCAGCCCCAGCATTTT
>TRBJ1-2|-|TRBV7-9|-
CASSPPVTGHGYTF
TGTGCCAGCAGCCCCCCGGTTACGGGGCATGGCTACACCTTC
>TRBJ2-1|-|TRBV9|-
CASSPGGAQGPYNEQFF
TGTGCCAGCAGCCCGGGGGGAGCACAGGGTCCCTACAATGAGCAGTTCTTC
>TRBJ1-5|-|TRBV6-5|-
CASSGGMWSNQPQHF
TGTGCCAGCAGTGGGGGGATGTGGAGCAATCAGCCCCAGCATTTT
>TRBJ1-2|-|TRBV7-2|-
CASSFRSTGIGDGYTF
TGTGCCAGCAGCTTTCGGTCTACAGGGATAGGGGATGGCTACACCTTC
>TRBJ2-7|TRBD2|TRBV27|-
CASSTSGRVNGQYF
TGTGCCAGCAGTACTAGCGGGAGGGTGAACGGGCAGTACTTC
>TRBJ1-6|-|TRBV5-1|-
CASSYGGGQSPLHF
TGCGCCAGCAGCTACGGCGGGGGGCAGTCACCCCTCCACTTT
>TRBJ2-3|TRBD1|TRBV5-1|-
CASSLGGERTDTQYF
TGCGCCAGCAGCTTAGGGGGCGAGAGGACAGATACGCAGTATTTT
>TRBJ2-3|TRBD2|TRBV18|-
CASSPQAGKSDTQYF
TGTGCCAGCTCACCTCAAGCGGGGAAATCAGATACGCAGTATTTT
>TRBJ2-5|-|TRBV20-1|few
CSANDRETQYF
TGCAGTGCTAACGACAGGGAGACCCAGTACTTC
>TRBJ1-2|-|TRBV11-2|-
CASSLGGAGGYTF
TGTGCCAGCAGCTTAGGGGGGGCCGGCGGCTACACCTTC
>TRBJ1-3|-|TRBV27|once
CASSRRGTSGNTIYF
TGTGCCAGCAGCCGGCGGGGGACCTCTGGAAACACCATATATTTT
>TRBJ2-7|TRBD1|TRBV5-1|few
CASRKGQATYEQYF
TGCGCCAGCAGAAAGGGACAGGCAACCTACGAGCAGTACTTC
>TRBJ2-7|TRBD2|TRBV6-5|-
CASSYSGAGGNYEQYF
TGTGCCAGCAGTTACTCGGGAGCGGGGGGTAACTACGAGCAGTACTTC
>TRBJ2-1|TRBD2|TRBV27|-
CASSSSTSGYYKGEQFF
TGTGCCAGCAGTTCCTCGACTAGCGGGTACTACAAGGGTGAGCAGTTCTTC
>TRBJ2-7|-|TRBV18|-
CASSPPYPGDEQYF
TGTGCCAGCTCACCCCCGTACCCCGGGGACGAGCAGTACTTC
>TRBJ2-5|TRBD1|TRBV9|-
CASSDKTGDQETQYF
TGTGCCAGCAGCGATAAGACAGGGGACCAAGAGACCCAGTACTTC
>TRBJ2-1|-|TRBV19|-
CASSLVWGADEQFF
TGTGCCAGTAGTCTGGTTTGGGGGGCCGATGAGCAGTTCTTC
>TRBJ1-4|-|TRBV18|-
CASSPLSRSPDWEKLFF
TGTGCCAGCTCACCACTGAGCAGATCTCCGGACTGGGAAAAACTGTTTTTT
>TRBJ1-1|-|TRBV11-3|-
CASSPYLWQGYTEAFF
TGTGCCAGCAGCCCCTACCTGTGGCAGGGCTACACTGAAGCTTTCTTT
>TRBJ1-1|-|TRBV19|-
CASQSAGTSEAFF
TGTGCCAGTCAATCGGCGGGTACGAGTGAAGCTTTCTTT
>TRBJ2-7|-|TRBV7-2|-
CASSLGGMTYEQYF
TGTGCCAGCAGCTTAGGAGGGATGACCTACGAGCAGTACTTC
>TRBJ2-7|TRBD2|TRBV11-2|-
CASSFMAGGPYEQYF
TGTGCCAGCAGCTTTATGGCGGGAGGGCCCTACGAGCAGTACTTC
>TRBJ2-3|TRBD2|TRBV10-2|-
CASSEFRGGTDTQYF
TGCGCCAGCAGTGAGTTTCGGGGGGGCACAGATACGCAGTATTTT
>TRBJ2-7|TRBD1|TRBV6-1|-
CASTQGAPETEQYF
TGTGCCAGCACCCAGGGGGCCCCCGAAACCGAGCAGTACTTC
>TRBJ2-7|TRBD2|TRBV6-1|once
CASTGLAGTYEQYF
TGTGCCAGCACCGGACTAGCGGGAACCTACGAGCAGTACTTC
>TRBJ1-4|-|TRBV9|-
CASSVGTVATNEKLFF
TGTGCCAGCAGCGTAGGGACAGTTGCAACTAATGAAAAACTGTTTTTT
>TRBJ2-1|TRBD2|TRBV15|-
CATSRDGASGRNEQFF
TGTGCCACCAGCAGAGATGGAGCTAGCGGAAGAAATGAGCAGTTCTTC
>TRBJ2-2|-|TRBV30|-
CAWRKAAPTGELFF
TGTGCCTGGAGAAAGGCGGCCCCAACCGGGGAGCTGTTTTTT
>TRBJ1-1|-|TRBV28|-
CASSTPLTEAFF
TGTGCCAGCTCCACCCCTTTAACTGAAGCTTTCTTT
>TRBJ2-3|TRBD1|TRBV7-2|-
CASSLGAGGFGHTQYF
TGTGCCAGCAGCTTAGGGGCAGGGGGCTTCGGTCATACGCAGTATTTT
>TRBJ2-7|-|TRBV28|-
CASSTPLVGSPYEQYF
TGTGCCAGCAGTACCCCCCTAGTAGGGAGTCCCTACGAGCAGTACTTC